Below are 23 T cell receptor beta chains sequenced from a single sample in a study of cytomegalovirus exposure and HLA in healthy donors (dated by TCRdb to the late 2010s). Library creation used the immunoSEQ multiplex PCR assay. For the multiplex PCR, a mixture combining 60 forward primers for TCR Vbeta segments and 13 reverse primers for TCR Jbeta segments was used. TCRdb re-hosts the immuneACCESS table, in-frame sequences only. Its copies lack some clones; in the studies checked, an unresolved V gene accounts for under half of them, and the cause for the rest is not known. The sample table contains about 130,000 clones; only one count was recorded for 80% of them. The top ten constitute less than 6.5% of the sample. The sequenced sample consisted of PBMCs. The receptor source for this set is a man aged 25 to 45 in good health and CMV-seronegative.

The rearrangement uses TRBV27 and TRBJ2-3, with a weak D call TRBD2 (6 bases). The germline V and J ends were trimmed by 10 bases and 2 bases, with 25 bases remaining between them. CDR1 is MNHEY and CDR2 is SMNVEV in the germline V gene (reference sequence). CDR3 length: 17 residues. The CDR3 DNA reads TGTGCCACTTCCCCCTTTTCGGGACTCTTCACCACAGATACGCAGTATTTT. This gives the protein CATSPFSGLFTTDTQYF.

The chain has TRBV5-6 and TRBJ1-1; D not certain. Germline CDR1 reads SGHDT; CDR2 reads YYEEEE. V gave up 3 bases and J gave up 11 bases, with 14 bases separating them. The CDR3 sequence is 12 residues long. CDR3 residues: CASSWTEGGAFF. As DNA, the CDR3 is TGTGCCAGCAGCTGGACGGAGGGTGGTGCTTTCTTT.

The chain uses TRBV4-1 and TRBJ1-5; D may be TRBD1 (6 bases). Trimming stripped 6 bases from V and 7 bases from J, with 16 bases between. The CDR3 is made up of 14 amino acids. Germline CDR1 MGHRA, CDR2 YSYEKL. The CDR3 DNA reads as TGCGCCAGCAGTCCAGGGGAGAGAGAGCAGCCCCAGCATTTT. Its protein is CASSPGEREQPQHF.

The CDR3 spells CASSLGQGQGRAEAFF. The CDR3, as DNA: TGTGCCAGCAGCTTAGGGCAAGGACAGGGGCGCGCTGAAGCTTTCTTT. V gene TRBV7-2 combines with J gene TRBJ1-1; 9 nucleotides match TRBD1. The CDR3 totals 16 residues. Germline V lookup: CDR1 SGHTA, CDR2 FQGNSA. The V gene end was trimmed by 1 base and the J gene end by 6 bases; junction bases not matched to a gene: 9.

The rearrangement joins TRBV28 to TRBJ2-2; 7 bases align to TRBD1. CDR3 length: 15 residues. The ends lost 5 bases at V and 1 base at J; junction bases unmatched: 4. CDR1 and CDR2 (germline): MDHEN, SYDVKM. The CDR3 nucleotides are TGTGCCAGCAGTCCCGGGACAGTGAACACCGGGGAGCTGTTTTTT. Its translation is CASSPGTVNTGELFF. Full variable domain (remainder filled in from reference TRBV28 and TRBJ2-2): DVKVTQSSRYLVKRTGEKVFLECVQDMDHENMFWYRQDPGLGLRLIYFSYDVKMKEKGDIPEGYSVSREKKERFSLILESASTNQTSMYLCASSPGTVNTGELFFGEGSRLTVL.

This chain connects TRBV18 to TRBJ2-7; TRBD1 matches 8 bases. The CDR3 contains 19 residues. The V gene's germline CDR1 is KGHSH and CDR2 LQKENI. V lost 2 bases to trimming and J lost 0 bases; unmatched junction nucleotides: 15. CDR3 loop: CASSPWVGQVNPSSYEQYF. The DNA for the CDR3 is TGTGCCAGCTCACCATGGGTGGGACAGGTAAACCCAAGCTCCTACGAGCAGTACTTC.

CDR3 region: CASSQQGQRSNQPQHF. In nucleotides, the CDR3 is TGTGCCAGCAGCCAACAGGGACAGAGAAGCAATCAGCCCCAGCATTTT. The genes are TRBV16 and TRBJ1-5, with 7 bases lining up with TRBD1. V trimming: 2 bases; J trimming: 1 base; junction bases outside the gene matches: 5. The CDR3 extends over 16 amino acids. Germline V gene data show CDR1 as KGHSY and CDR2 as FQNENV. Full variable domain (remainder filled in from reference TRBV16 and TRBJ1-5): GEEVAQTPKHLVRGEGQKAKLYCAPIKGHSYVFWYQQVLKNEFKFLISFQNENVFDETGMPKERFSAKCLPNSPCSLEIQATKLEDSAVYFCASSQQGQRSNQPQHFGDGTRLSIL.

This sequence joins TRBV6-5 and TRBJ2-2; TRBD1 agrees at 8 bases. Trimming took 7 bases from V and 5 from J; bases not matched to a gene: 3. Germline-derived CDR1 and CDR2 are MNHEY and SVGAGI. The CDR3 is 13 residues long. CDR3 DNA: TGTGCCAGCATGACAGGGGCAACCGGGGAGCTGTTTTTT. Amino acids: CASMTGATGELFF.

J is TRBJ2-3 and V is TRBV7-9; a possible D gene is TRBD1 (5 bases). Germline loops: CDR1 SEHNR, CDR2 FQNEAQ (reference sequence). The CDR3 consists of 15 residues. V lost 4 bases, J lost 11 bases, and 22 bases lay in between. As DNA, the CDR3 is TGTGCCAGCAGCTCCGGTTTAAGGGGTGAATATGGGCAGTATTTT. This gives the protein CASSSGLRGEYGQYF.

The CDR3 protein is CASSATGSGNQPQHF. CDR3 nucleotide sequence: TGTGCCAGCAGCGCAACAGGGTCGGGCAATCAGCCCCAGCATTTT. The chain links TRBV9 to TRBJ1-5; a possible D gene is TRBD1 (6 bases). The germline gives CDR1 SGDLS, CDR2 YYNGEE. The V and J ends lost 3 bases and 2 bases respectively, with 12 bases between them. CDR3 length: 15 residues.

V is TRBV5-1 and J is TRBJ2-5; D not certain. Between the trimmed V and J ends, which lost 0 bases and 2 bases, there was a span of 11 bases. Looked up from germline, CDR1 is SGHRS and CDR2 is YFSETQ. The CDR3 runs 15 residues. CDR3 protein: CASSLASRSQETQYF. The CDR3 DNA follows: TGCGCCAGCAGCTTGGCTTCGCGGAGTCAAGAGACCCAGTACTTC.

In nucleotides, the CDR3 is TGTGCCAGCAGTTTAATCAGCAGACTTAGCAATCAGCCCCAGCATTTT. Translated: CASSLISRLSNQPQHF. The chain is built from TRBV28 and TRBJ1-5, with D unresolved. Trimming shortened V by 2 bases and J by 0 bases, and 11 bases separated the two germline ends. Germline-derived CDR1 and CDR2 are MDHEN and SYDVKM. The CDR3 contains 16 residues.

This clone was detected only a few times. V is TRBV5-4 and J is TRBJ2-3, with TRBD1 identical over 9 bases. CDR1 and CDR2 from the germline V gene are SGHNT and YYREEE (reference sequence). With 4 bases clipped from V and 0 bases from J, the junction kept 3 bases outside the gene matches. CDR3 length: 15 amino acids. For the CDR3, the DNA is TGTGCCAGCAGCACCGGGACAGGGAGCACAGATACGCAGTATTTT. This translates into CASSTGTGSTDTQYF.

The J gene is TRBJ1-1, the V gene TRBV4-1; perhaps TRBD1 as D (5 bases). CDR3 length equals 18 residues. Looked up from germline, CDR1 is MGHRA and CDR2 is YSYEKL. V was shortened by 4 bases and J by 0 bases, with 21 bases between the two germline ends. CDR3 coding DNA: TGCGCCAGCAGCCTTGTACGAGGGGAGGCCAACATGAACACTGAAGCTTTCTTT. Amino acid sequence: CASSLVRGEANMNTEAFF.

V is TRBV28 and J is TRBJ1-1; TRBD1 agrees at 7 bases. Trimming cost V 4 bases and J 2 bases; bases outside gene matches: 7. Germline CDR1 reads MDHEN; CDR2 reads SYDVKM. The CDR3 is 15 amino acids. In DNA, the CDR3 is TGTGCCAGCAGTTCTCCCGACAGGGTTAACACTGAAGCTTTCTTT. Its protein product is CASSSPDRVNTEAFF.

This clone occurred a few times. The rearrangement joins TRBV7-9 to TRBJ1-4; possibly TRBD1 for D (6 bases). Germline CDR1 reads SEHNR; CDR2 reads FQNEAQ (reference sequence). This CDR3 is 16 amino acids long. The ends were cut back, 5 bases at V and 8 bases at J, with 21 bases in the middle. CDR3 sequence (DNA): TGTGCCAGCAGCCCCACCCCGGGGGGGCCGAGGGAAAAACTGTTTTTT. Translation: CASSPTPGGPREKLFF.

V and J are TRBV14 and TRBJ2-7; 11 nucleotides align to TRBD2. After removal of 4 bases from V and 4 bases from J, the junction contained 3 bases not matched to a gene. The CDR3 length is 14 residues. The germline gives CDR1 SGHDN, CDR2 FVKESK. CDR3 sequence reads: CASSPTSGKYEQYF. The CDR3 coding sequence is TGTGCCAGCAGCCCGACTAGCGGGAAGTACGAGCAGTACTTC.

This clone was detected only once. The V and J genes are TRBV28 and TRBJ1-5; D is unclear. This CDR3 comprises 16 residues. V was trimmed by 3 bases and J by 0 bases, leaving 12 bases between them. Germline CDR1 MDHEN, CDR2 SYDVKM. In nucleotides, the CDR3 is TGTGCCAGCAGTTTTGGTGGCGGGATTAGCAATCAGCCCCAGCATTTT. Translating gives CASSFGGGISNQPQHF.

The rearrangement joins TRBV7-9 to TRBJ2-3; weak D call: TRBD2 (5 bases). This CDR3 comprises 14 residues. The V gene's germline CDR1 is SEHNR and CDR2 FQNEAQ (reference sequence). The V gene lost 5 bases and the J gene lost 0 bases, with 9 bases spanning the gap. CDR3 in amino acids: CASSPTGSTDTQYF. The CDR3 DNA is TGTGCCAGCAGCCCTACGGGAAGCACAGATACGCAGTATTTT.

A word on this clone: The junction does not match germline at one end; this may be a read error. The V and J genes are TRBV19 and TRBJ2-1; D unresolved. CDR3 size: 13 residues. Germline CDR1 is LNHDA and CDR2 is SQIVND (reference sequence). CDR3 loop: CASSIDVYSEQFF. DNA of the CDR3: TGTGCCAGTAGTATAGACGTGTACAGTGAGCAGTTCTTC. Full variable domain (missing parts from reference TRBV19 and TRBJ2-1): DGGITQSPKYLFRKEGQNVTLSCEQNLNHDAMYWYRQDPGQGLRLIYYSQIVNDFQKGDIAEGYSVSREKKESFPLTVTSAQKNPTAFYLCASSIDVYSEQFFGPGTRLTVL.

This chain connects TRBV6-5 to TRBJ1-2, with D maybe TRBD1 (5 bases). There are 12 residues in the CDR3. V was cut by 5 bases and J by 3 bases, with 7 bases left in between. Germline CDR1 is MNHEY and CDR2 is SVGAGI. CDR3: CASSTGDYGYTF. CDR3 nucleotides: TGTGCCAGCAGTACGGGGGACTATGGCTACACCTTC.

V gene TRBV30 combines with J gene TRBJ2-2; the match to TRBD1 covers 9 bases. The CDR3 is 15 amino acids. The V segment lost 2 bases and the J segment 4 bases; nucleotides outside the gene matches: 5. CDR1 is GTSNPN and CDR2 is SVGIG in the germline V gene (reference sequence). DNA for the CDR3: TGTGCCTGGAGTAGGACAGGGGCGCTCACCGGGGAGCTGTTTTTT. It encodes CAWSRTGALTGELFF.

This clone has a handful of counts. The rearrangement links TRBV7-9 to TRBJ2-5, with 9 positions matching TRBD2. The CDR3 is 15 residues long. Trimming removed 3 bases from V and 2 bases from J; junction bases left unmatched: 4. The germline CDR1 and CDR2 sequences are SEHNR and FQNEAQ (reference sequence). CDR3: CASSLGLAVQETQYF. For the CDR3, the DNA is TGTGCCAGCAGCTTGGGACTAGCAGTTCAAGAGACCCAGTACTTC.